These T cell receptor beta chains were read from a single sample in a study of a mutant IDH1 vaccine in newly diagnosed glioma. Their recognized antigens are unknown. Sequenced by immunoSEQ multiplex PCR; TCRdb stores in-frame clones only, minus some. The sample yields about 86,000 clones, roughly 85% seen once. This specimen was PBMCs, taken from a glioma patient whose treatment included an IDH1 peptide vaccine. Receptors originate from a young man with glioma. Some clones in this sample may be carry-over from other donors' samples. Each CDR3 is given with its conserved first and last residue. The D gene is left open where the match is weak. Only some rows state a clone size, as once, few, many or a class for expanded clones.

CDR3 protein: CASSSRETQYF; CDR3 DNA: TGTGCCAGCAGCTCCAGGGAGACCCAGTACTTC; D gene: -; V gene: TRBV7-8; CDR3 length: 11; clone size: once; J gene: TRBJ2-5
CDR3 protein: CATIRTGVYEQYF; CDR3 DNA: TGTGCCACCATCCGGACAGGGGTCTACGAGCAGTACTTC; D gene: TRBD1; V gene: TRBV28; CDR3 length: 13; clone size: -; J gene: TRBJ2-7
CDR3 protein: CASSSAGARYGYTF; CDR3 DNA: TGTGCCAGCAGCTCGGCAGGGGCCCGCTATGGCTACACCTTC; D gene: -; V gene: TRBV7-9; CDR3 length: 14; clone size: -; J gene: TRBJ1-2
CDR3 protein: CAWRGGGYEQYF; CDR3 DNA: TGTGCCTGGAGGGGAGGAGGATACGAGCAGTACTTC; D gene: -; V gene: TRBV30; CDR3 length: 12; clone size: -; J gene: TRBJ2-7
CDR3 protein: CASSYSGNWEETQYF; CDR3 DNA: TGTGCCAGCAGTTACTCCGGGAATTGGGAAGAGACCCAGTACTTC; D gene: -; V gene: TRBV6-5; CDR3 length: 15; clone size: -; J gene: TRBJ2-5
CDR3 protein: CASSLGSGEQYF; CDR3 DNA: TGTGCCAGCAGCTTGGGCTCTGGGGAGCAGTACTTC; D gene: -; V gene: TRBV5-6; CDR3 length: 12; clone size: -; J gene: TRBJ2-7
CDR3 protein: CAWSLSLTSNTGELFF; CDR3 DNA: TGTGCCTGGAGTCTCTCTCTAACCTCGAACACCGGGGAGCTGTTTTTT; D gene: -; V gene: TRBV30; CDR3 length: 16; clone size: few; J gene: TRBJ2-2
CDR3 protein: CASSPYPNTEAFF; CDR3 DNA: TGTGCCAGCAGCCCCTACCCGAACACTGAAGCTTTCTTT; D gene: -; V gene: TRBV7-3; CDR3 length: 13; clone size: -; J gene: TRBJ1-1
CDR3 protein: CSVGTADYGYTF; CDR3 DNA: TGCAGCGTAGGGACCGCGGATTATGGCTACACCTTC; D gene: -; V gene: TRBV29-1; CDR3 length: 12; clone size: few; J gene: TRBJ1-2
CDR3 protein: CASIETAMNTEAFF; CDR3 DNA: TGTGCCAGCATAGAGACAGCGATGAACACTGAAGCTTTCTTT; D gene: -; V gene: TRBV2; CDR3 length: 14; clone size: once; J gene: TRBJ1-1
CDR3 protein: CASSFGGRWGMEYTGELFF; CDR3 DNA: TGTGCCAGCAGTTTTGGGGGACGATGGGGAATGGAATACACCGGGGAGCTGTTTTTT; D gene: -; V gene: TRBV28; CDR3 length: 19; clone size: -; J gene: TRBJ2-2
CDR3 protein: CASSLPVPERNEQFF; CDR3 DNA: TGTGCCAGCAGCTTACCAGTTCCGGAGCGAAATGAGCAGTTCTTC; D gene: -; V gene: TRBV11-2; CDR3 length: 15; clone size: -; J gene: TRBJ2-1
CDR3 protein: CASSPEARGHEQFF; CDR3 DNA: TGTGCCAGCTCACCAGAAGCCAGGGGTCATGAGCAGTTCTTC; D gene: -; V gene: TRBV18; CDR3 length: 14; clone size: once; J gene: TRBJ2-1
CDR3 protein: CASSYPDREISTDTQYF; CDR3 DNA: TGTGCCAGCAGCTACCCGGACAGGGAGATTAGCACAGATACGCAGTATTTT; D gene: TRBD1; V gene: TRBV7-2; CDR3 length: 17; clone size: -; J gene: TRBJ2-3
CDR3 protein: CASSVDGGGWDYGYTF; CDR3 DNA: TGTGCCAGCAGCGTAGATGGAGGGGGCTGGGACTATGGCTACACCTTC; D gene: TRBD1; V gene: TRBV9; CDR3 length: 16; clone size: few; J gene: TRBJ1-2
CDR3 protein: CASSPDIAGQETQYF; CDR3 DNA: TGCGCCAGCAGCCCTGACATAGCGGGCCAAGAGACCCAGTACTTC; D gene: TRBD2; V gene: TRBV5-1; CDR3 length: 15; clone size: -; J gene: TRBJ2-5
CDR3 protein: CASSLGRTGVYEQYF; CDR3 DNA: TGTGCCAGCAGCTTAGGCCGCACAGGGGTGTACGAGCAGTACTTC; D gene: TRBD1; V gene: TRBV13; CDR3 length: 15; clone size: -; J gene: TRBJ2-7
CDR3 protein: CSARDGDIRYF; CDR3 DNA: TGCAGTGCTAGGGACGGGGACATTCGGTACTTC; D gene: -; V gene: TRBV20-1; CDR3 length: 11; clone size: -; J gene: TRBJ2-7
CDR3 protein: CASSQDLALGGELFF; CDR3 DNA: TGCGCCAGCAGCCAAGATCTAGCCCTTGGAGGGGAGCTGTTTTTT; D gene: -; V gene: TRBV4-1; CDR3 length: 15; clone size: few; J gene: TRBJ2-2
CDR3 protein: CASSASAGGPDTQYF; CDR3 DNA: TGTGCCAGCAGTGCCTCCGCGGGAGGGCCAGATACGCAGTATTTT; D gene: TRBD2; V gene: TRBV27; CDR3 length: 15; clone size: -; J gene: TRBJ2-3
CDR3 protein: CASSQGGLNTEAFF; CDR3 DNA: TGTGCCAGCTCGCAAGGGGGCCTGAACACTGAAGCTTTCTTT; D gene: TRBD1; V gene: TRBV18; CDR3 length: 14; clone size: -; J gene: TRBJ1-1
CDR3 protein: CAWSKGTGEGEKLFF; CDR3 DNA: TGTGCCTGGAGTAAGGGGACAGGAGAGGGTGAAAAACTGTTTTTT; D gene: TRBD1; V gene: TRBV30; CDR3 length: 15; clone size: -; J gene: TRBJ1-4
CDR3 protein: CASSPRGRGASDEQYF; CDR3 DNA: TGTGCCAGCTCACCCCGTGGTCGGGGGGCCAGCGACGAGCAGTACTTC; D gene: -; V gene: TRBV18; CDR3 length: 16; clone size: -; J gene: TRBJ2-7
CDR3 protein: CASQRGASGANVLTF; CDR3 DNA: TGTGCCAGCCAGCGCGGGGCGTCCGGGGCCAACGTCCTGACTTTC; D gene: -; V gene: TRBV6-5; CDR3 length: 15; clone size: -; J gene: TRBJ2-6
CDR3 protein: CASSLPRDRTNYGYTF; CDR3 DNA: TGTGCCAGCAGTTTACCTAGGGACAGAACTAACTATGGCTACACCTTC; D gene: TRBD1; V gene: TRBV28; CDR3 length: 16; clone size: -; J gene: TRBJ1-2
CDR3 protein: CASSSAGTGNNSPLHF; CDR3 DNA: TGTGCCAGCAGCTCGGCCGGGACAGGGAATAATTCACCCCTCCACTTT; D gene: TRBD1; V gene: TRBV7-2; CDR3 length: 16; clone size: -; J gene: TRBJ1-6
CDR3 protein: CASSQVRGGIYEQYF; CDR3 DNA: TGCGCCAGCAGCCAAGTGAGGGGAGGAATTTACGAGCAGTACTTC; D gene: -; V gene: TRBV4-1; CDR3 length: 15; clone size: -; J gene: TRBJ2-7
CDR3 protein: CASRPPSGTSGSWTDTQYF; CDR3 DNA: TGCGCCAGCAGACCCCCTTCCGGGACTAGCGGGAGCTGGACAGATACGCAGTATTTT; D gene: TRBD2; V gene: TRBV5-1; CDR3 length: 19; clone size: -; J gene: TRBJ2-3
CDR3 protein: CASSFRGDFSGNTIYF; CDR3 DNA: TGTGCCAGCAGTTTTAGAGGGGACTTTTCTGGAAACACCATATATTTT; D gene: -; V gene: TRBV7-8; CDR3 length: 16; clone size: -; J gene: TRBJ1-3
CDR3 protein: CASSLTAVRGSSYNEQFF; CDR3 DNA: TGTGCCAGCAGCTTAACAGCCGTGCGGGGCTCCTCCTACAATGAGCAGTTCTTC; D gene: -; V gene: TRBV7-3; CDR3 length: 18; clone size: few; J gene: TRBJ2-1
CDR3 protein: CASSLGGNTEAFF; CDR3 DNA: TGTGCCAGCAGCTTAGGTGGGAACACTGAAGCTTTCTTT; D gene: -; V gene: TRBV11-2; CDR3 length: 13; clone size: -; J gene: TRBJ1-1
CDR3 protein: CASTPGTSDNEQFF; CDR3 DNA: TGTGCCAGCACCCCCGGGACTAGCGATAATGAGCAGTTCTTC; D gene: TRBD2; V gene: TRBV6-6; CDR3 length: 14; clone size: -; J gene: TRBJ2-1
CDR3 protein: CASSFLGSGDTDTQYF; CDR3 DNA: TGTGCCAGCAGTTTTTTGGGGAGCGGGGACACAGATACGCAGTATTTT; D gene: TRBD2; V gene: TRBV6-6; CDR3 length: 16; clone size: -; J gene: TRBJ2-3